What follows are 21 T cell receptor beta chains derived from one specimen sequenced in a study of patients and donors after allogeneic stem cell transplantation. Via MiXCR, TCRdb re-called the RT-PCR reads, giving one row per CDR3 protein. The sample holds approximately 38,000 distinct CDR3 sequences, roughly 30% seen once. The sample taken for sequencing was blood, either unsorted or a sorted T cell fraction (not recorded which). These receptors were collected from a human donor who was either an allogeneic HSCT recipient or a stem cell or donor lymphocyte infusion donor (not recorded which). It is not recorded whose cells these are; they may come from a transplant donor.

In its sample, this clonotype was seen a few times. The chain is built from TRBV3-1 and TRBJ1-5; 7 nucleotides match TRBD1. Trimming cost V 1 base and J 4 bases; bases outside gene matches: 4. Per the germline V gene, CDR1 is LGHDT and CDR2 is YNNKEL (reference sequence). The CDR3 sequence is 15 residues long. CDR3 residues: CASSQGTGANQPQHF. CDR3 bases: TGTGCCAGCAGCCAAGGAACAGGGGCGAATCAGCCCCAGCATTTT.

This clonotype was recorded many times. This chain joins TRBV19 and TRBJ1-5; no definite D call. Trimming removed 1 base at V and 7 bases at J, with 14 bases between. CDR3 length: 15 residues. Per germline, CDR1 LNHDA and CDR2 SQIVND (reference sequence). CDR3 region: CASSIGGINGQPQHF. In DNA, the CDR3 is TGTGCCAGTAGTATAGGCGGGATAAACGGACAGCCCCAGCATTTT.

CDR3 in amino acids: CASSLLGEQFF. For the CDR3, the DNA is TGCGCCAGCAGCCTTCTCGGTGAGCAGTTCTTC. The chain links TRBV4-3 to TRBJ2-1; D uncertain. There are 11 residues in the CDR3. Trimming shortened V by 4 bases and J by 9 bases, and 7 bases separated the two germline ends. From germline, CDR1 is LGHNA and CDR2 YSLEER.

The rearrangement uses TRBV4-3 and TRBJ2-3; D not certain. The CDR3 length is 14 residues. V lost 2 bases, J lost 0 bases, and 6 bases lay in between. Germline CDR1 reads LGHNA; CDR2 reads YSLEER. CDR3 sequence reads: CASSQLGSTDTQYF. CDR3 nucleotide sequence: TGCGCCAGCAGCCAACTAGGGAGCACAGATACGCAGTATTTT.

The V call is TRBV29-1, the J call TRBJ2-1; possibly TRBD2 for D (5 bases). The CDR3 spans 13 residues. CDR1 and CDR2 (germline): SQVTM, ANQGSEA. V lost 7 bases to trimming and J lost 9 bases, with 19 bases between them. The CDR3 region is CSAPRVGRGEQFF. CDR3 DNA: TGCAGCGCCCCAAGGGTAGGTCGGGGTGAGCAGTTCTTC.

V is TRBV11-2 and J is TRBJ2-2, with 7 positions matching TRBD1. Germline V gene data show CDR1 as SGHAT and CDR2 as FQNNGV. Unmatched junction bases numbered 0, after V lost 5 bases and J lost 6 bases. This CDR3 is 12 amino acids long. The chain's CDR3 is CASSTGAGELFF. The CDR3, as DNA: TGTGCCAGCAGCACAGGGGCCGGGGAGCTGTTTTTT.

In its sample, this clonotype was seen a few times. This chain uses TRBV20-1 with TRBJ2-5; no clear D gene. Trimming cost V 0 bases and J 5 bases, with 19 bases left between them. This CDR3 has 16 residues. From germline, CDR1 is DFQATT and CDR2 SNEGSKA (reference sequence). CDR3 DNA: TGCAGTGCTAGAGATGTTGCCCCTGTGGCGATTGAGACCCAGTACTTC. Protein: CSARDVAPVAIETQYF.

The genes are TRBV19 and TRBJ2-7, with TRBD1 matching over 9 bases. CDR1 and CDR2 (germline): LNHDA, SQIVND (reference sequence). Unmatched junction bases numbered 5, after V lost 6 bases and J lost 2 bases. The CDR3 is made up of 14 amino acids. CDR3 bases: TGTGCCAGTAGGCCCGGGACAGGGACCTACGAGCAGTACTTC. As protein: CASRPGTGTYEQYF.

The chain recombines TRBV7-2 with TRBJ2-3, with D uncertain. Per germline, CDR1 SGHTA and CDR2 FQGNSA. This CDR3 has 14 residues. Deletions cut 1 base from V and 4 bases from J, with 9 bases between. CDR3 sequence (DNA): TGTGCCAGCAGCTTAGAGAAATGGGCAGATACGCAGTATTTT. Translated: CASSLEKWADTQYF.

V gene TRBV5-6 combines with J gene TRBJ2-5; TRBD1 aligns across 7 bases. This CDR3 has 13 amino acids. The germline V gene encodes CDR1 SGHDT and CDR2 YYEEEE. Unmatched junction bases numbered 2, after V lost 2 bases and J lost 4 bases. The CDR3 DNA is TGTGCCAGCAGCTTTGACAGGGTAGAGACCCAGTACTTC. As protein: CASSFDRVETQYF.

J is TRBJ2-1 and V is TRBV9, with 10 bases identical to TRBD1. Germline CDR1 is SGDLS and CDR2 is YYNGEE. The CDR3 is 17 residues long. V was pared by 0 bases and J by 2 bases, with 5 bases of the junction left unmatched. The CDR3 reads CASSVGGGTGAYNEQFF. CDR3 sequence (DNA): TGTGCCAGCAGCGTAGGTGGAGGGACAGGGGCCTACAATGAGCAGTTCTTC.

This clonotype was found a few times. The rearrangement links TRBV7-8 to TRBJ1-5, with unresolved D. This CDR3 region has 15 residues. From germline, CDR1 is SGHVS and CDR2 FQNEAQ. V lost 1 base to trimming and J lost 3 bases, with 10 bases between them. DNA of the CDR3: TGTGCCAGCAGCTTAGTAGGAGGGTACAATCAGCCCCAGCATTTT. It is translated as CASSLVGGYNQPQHF.

The chain links TRBV4-2 to TRBJ2-3, with TRBD2 identical over 7 bases. The length of the CDR3 is 17 residues. V was clipped by 1 base and J by 2 bases; unmatched bases: 9. Germline-derived CDR1 and CDR2 are LGHNA and YNFKEQ. The CDR3 spells CASSQGSTGGHTDTQYF. The DNA for the CDR3 is TGTGCCAGCAGCCAAGGGTCTACGGGAGGACACACAGATACGCAGTATTTT.

The chain employs TRBV12-3 or TRBV12-4 and TRBJ2-1, with no clear D. The V and J ends lost 3 bases and 6 bases respectively, with 6 bases between them. CDR3 length equals 12 residues. CDR3 nucleotide sequence: TGTGCCAGCAGTTTTCTACGCAATGAGCAGTTCTTC. Translating gives CASSFLRNEQFF.

The chain is built from TRBV18 and TRBJ2-1; D possibly corresponds to TRBD1 (7 bases). The CDR3 is made up of 14 amino acids. V was cut by 6 bases and J by 9 bases, with 18 bases left in between. Germline V gene data show CDR1 as KGHSH and CDR2 as LQKENI. CDR3 residues: CASSLRGESTEQFF. The DNA for the CDR3 is TGTGCCAGCTCCCTCAGGGGGGAAAGTACTGAGCAGTTCTTC.

Many counts were recorded for this clonotype. The V call is TRBV7-3, the J call TRBJ1-1; TRBD1 matches at 7 bases. With 5 bases clipped from V and 7 bases from J, the junction kept 4 bases outside the gene matches. The CDR3 sequence is 12 residues long. Germline lookup yields CDR1 SGHTA and CDR2 FQGTGA. For the CDR3, the DNA is TGTGCCAGCAGCGGACCAGGGGGTGAAGCTTTCTTT. Its translation is CASSGPGGEAFF. The complete variable domain, with remaining parts taken from reference TRBV7-3 and TRBJ1-1, reads GAGVSQTPSNKVTEKGKYVELRCDPISGHTALYWYRQSLGQGPEFLIYFQGTGAADDSGLPNDRFFAVRPEGSVSTLKIQRTERGDSAVYLCASSGPGGEAFFGQGTRLTVV.

This clonotype was recorded a few times. This rearrangement joins TRBV27 to TRBJ2-2; D is uncertain. The CDR3 has 11 amino acids. Deletions cut 6 bases from V and 5 bases from J, with 4 bases between. Germline assignment: CDR1 MNHEY and CDR2 SMNVEV (reference sequence). The CDR3: CASRSTGELFF. The CDR3 nucleotides are TGTGCCAGCAGAAGTACCGGGGAGCTGTTTTTT.

This clonotype was recorded a few times. The rearrangement joins TRBV7-8 to TRBJ1-2, with 8 bases matching TRBD1. CDR1 SGHVS and CDR2 FQNEAQ come from the germline V gene. The CDR3 extends over 16 amino acids. J was trimmed by 0 bases and V by 5 bases; bases with no gene match: 8. Here the CDR3 reads CASSLSRGLANYGYTF. The CDR3 DNA is TGTGCCAGCAGCCTAAGCAGGGGGCTTGCTAACTATGGCTACACCTTC. The full variable domain, with the rest looked up from reference TRBV7-8 and TRBJ1-2, is GAGVSQSPRYKVAKRGQDVALRCDPISGHVSLFWYQQALGQGPEFLTYFQNEAQLDKSGLPSDRFFAERPEGSVSTLKIQRTQQEDSAVYLCASSLSRGLANYGYTFGSGTRLTVV.

This clonotype was picked up a small number of times. This is likely a read error, given that the CDR3 carries no conserved phenylalanine or tryptophan at its end. It is unclear where the CDR3 begins or ends on the DNA, so no DNA is shown, and the CDR3 is as TCRdb lists it. The chain links TRBV20-1 to TRBJ1-1. With termini counted, the CDR3 has 8 amino acids. Germline V gene sequence: CDR1 DFQATT, CDR2 SNEGSKA (reference sequence). The CDR3 reads CSASRSPL.

This clonotype was observed a handful of times. The rearrangement links TRBV20-1 to TRBJ1-5, with unresolved D. There are 12 residues in the CDR3. CDR1 and CDR2 from the germline V gene are DFQATT and SNEGSKA (reference sequence). Trimming removed 3 bases from V and 7 bases from J, with 10 bases in between. The DNA for the CDR3 is TGCAGTGCTAGCCCCGAGGGACAGCCCCAGCATTTT. This translates into CSASPEGQPQHF.

This clonotype appeared a few times. The J gene is TRBJ1-5, the V gene TRBV20-1; 7 bases map to TRBD1. Germline CDR1 is DFQATT and CDR2 is SNEGSKA (reference sequence). J was trimmed by 2 bases and V by 7 bases; bases with no gene match: 8. The CDR3 extends over 14 amino acids. CDR3 DNA: TGCAGTGTTATCGGGACAGCGGGCAATCAGCCCCAGCATTTT. Protein: CSVIGTAGNQPQHF.